A selection of T cell receptor beta chains follows, all from one sample in a study of regulatory T cells in long-lasting Graves disease. MiXCR, run by TCRdb on the multiplex PCR reads, gives a single entry per CDR3 protein. This table has about 310,000 distinct CDR3 sequences, 20% to 25% appearing once. The sequencing used peripheral blood mononuclear cells (PBMCs), collected when the disease was refractory, from a patient treated with antithyroid drugs. Source of these receptors: a female donor with Graves disease. Both conserved end residues are part of each CDR3. The order of the fields is clone size, D gene, J gene, V gene, CDR3 DNA, CDR3 protein. The D gene is left open where the match is weak. Size values are once, few and many counts, or a class for expanded clones, and some rows have none.

abundance: -
d_gene: -
j_gene: TRBJ2-1
v_gene: TRBV7-6
CDR3nt: TGTGCCAGCAGCTCAAGCGTGAGTGGATTTTCCTTCAATGAGCAGTTCTTC
CDR3aa: CASSSSVSGFSFNEQFF

abundance: few
d_gene: -
j_gene: TRBJ2-2
v_gene: TRBV7-9
CDR3nt: TGTGCCAGCAGCTTAGCGCCAGGGATAGCCGGGGAGCTGTTTTTT
CDR3aa: CASSLAPGIAGELFF

abundance: few
d_gene: TRBD2
j_gene: TRBJ2-5
v_gene: TRBV29-1
CDR3nt: TGCAGCGTTGTACGGGAGGTCGGGGAGACCCAGTACTTC
CDR3aa: CSVVREVGETQYF

abundance: -
d_gene: -
j_gene: TRBJ2-1
v_gene: TRBV18
CDR3nt: TGTGCCAGCTCACCTCGCGAGTATGTCGAGCAGTTCTTC
CDR3aa: CASSPREYVEQFF

abundance: many
d_gene: -
j_gene: TRBJ2-5
v_gene: TRBV5-4
CDR3nt: TGTGCCAGCAAGGGACCCGGAGGGTTGTTGGAGACCCAGTACTTC
CDR3aa: CASKGPGGLLETQYF

abundance: -
d_gene: TRBD2
j_gene: TRBJ2-1
v_gene: TRBV28
CDR3nt: TGTGCCAGCAGTCTCCCCCCGCTACTAGCGGGAGCTTTGGGCCTACGGAGCAATGAGCAGTTCTTC
CDR3aa: CASSLPPLLAGALGLRSNEQFF

abundance: many
d_gene: -
j_gene: TRBJ2-7
v_gene: TRBV12-3/TRBV12-4
CDR3nt: TGTGCCAGCAGGGACGGGGACTCCTACGAGCAGTACTTC
CDR3aa: CASRDGDSYEQYF

abundance: few
d_gene: -
j_gene: TRBJ2-1
v_gene: TRBV6-1
CDR3nt: TGTGCCAGCAGTGTAACTCCCCCGAGCTCCTACAATGAGCAGTTCTTC
CDR3aa: CASSVTPPSSYNEQFF

abundance: -
d_gene: TRBD2
j_gene: TRBJ2-3
v_gene: TRBV3-1
CDR3nt: TGTGCCAGCAGCCAGGGGAGGGTCACAGATACGCAGTATTTT
CDR3aa: CASSQGRVTDTQYF

abundance: -
d_gene: -
j_gene: TRBJ2-7
v_gene: TRBV20-1
CDR3nt: TGCAGTGCCGTCCCTGATTACGAGCAGTACTTC
CDR3aa: CSAVPDYEQYF

abundance: few
d_gene: -
j_gene: TRBJ1-1
v_gene: TRBV5-6
CDR3nt: TGTGCCAGCAGCTTGTGGGTGAACACTGAAGCTTTCTTT
CDR3aa: CASSLWVNTEAFF

abundance: -
d_gene: TRBD1
j_gene: TRBJ2-4
v_gene: TRBV30
CDR3nt: TGTGCCTGGGGACAGGGGGCTTCCAAAAACATTCAGTACTTC
CDR3aa: CAWGQGASKNIQYF

abundance: many
d_gene: -
j_gene: TRBJ2-2
v_gene: TRBV7-8
CDR3nt: TGTGCCAGCAGCTTAGTAGGTGGCGGGGAGCTGTTTTTT
CDR3aa: CASSLVGGGELFF

abundance: many
d_gene: TRBD2
j_gene: TRBJ2-7
v_gene: TRBV2
CDR3nt: TGTGCCAGCAGAGGCGGGAGCTACTACGAGCAGTACTTC
CDR3aa: CASRGGSYYEQYF

abundance: -
d_gene: -
j_gene: TRBJ2-7
v_gene: TRBV10-2
CDR3nt: TGCGCCAGCGGTCCACATCCCTACGAGCAGTACTTC
CDR3aa: CASGPHPYEQYF

abundance: -
d_gene: TRBD1
j_gene: TRBJ2-2
v_gene: TRBV9
CDR3nt: TGTGCCAGCAGCGTACACCGGGACAGCGCGAACACCGGGGAGCTGTTTTTT
CDR3aa: CASSVHRDSANTGELFF

abundance: few
d_gene: -
j_gene: TRBJ2-5
v_gene: TRBV20-1
CDR3nt: TGCAGTGCTGCCCAGGGGGGCGGGAGTAGTGAGACCCAGTACTTC
CDR3aa: CSAAQGGGSSETQYF

abundance: many
d_gene: -
j_gene: TRBJ1-4
v_gene: TRBV18
CDR3nt: TGTGCCAGCTCGGGAGGACAAGTGAATGAAAAACTGTTTTTT
CDR3aa: CASSGGQVNEKLFF